These T cell receptor beta chains were read from a single sample in a study of shared T cell receptors in the human thymus. Assay used: immunoSEQ multiplex PCR; TCRdb lists only in-frame clones, some missing. The profile shows about 380,000 clones, more than 85% of them singletons. What was sequenced was thymocytes. The receptors come from a human donor. CDR3s include the opening cysteine and the closing phenylalanine or tryptophan. Fields, in order: clone size, D gene, J gene, V gene, CDR3 protein, CDR3 DNA. The D gene is left open where the match is weak. Part of the rows lack a size; the others show once, few, many or a class for expanded clones.

size: .; D: .; J: TRBJ2-1; V: TRBV27; CDR3: CASSPRTRGHEQFF; DNA: TGTGCCAGCAGCCCCCGGACTAGGGGGCATGAGCAGTTCTTC
size: .; D: .; J: TRBJ2-1; V: TRBV21-1; CDR3: CASSKEKLRGPSYNEQFF; DNA: TGTGCCAGCAGCAAAGAAAAATTACGAGGGCCCTCCTACAATGAGCAGTTCTTC
size: once; D: TRBD1; J: TRBJ1-2; V: TRBV28; CDR3: CASSFRDRACGYTF; DNA: TGTGCCAGCAGTTTTAGGGACAGGGCTTGCGGCTACACCTTC
size: .; D: TRBD1; J: TRBJ2-1; V: TRBV11-1; CDR3: CASSLDRGLYNEQFF; DNA: TGTGCCAGCAGCTTAGACAGGGGGCTCTACAATGAGCAGTTCTTC
size: .; D: .; J: TRBJ1-1; V: TRBV19; CDR3: CARPILSDRNTEAFF; DNA: TGTGCCAGACCGATCCTATCAGACAGGAACACTGAAGCTTTCTTT
size: once; D: TRBD2; J: TRBJ2-7; V: TRBV2; CDR3: CATGPREGEQYF; DNA: TGTGCCACGGGTCCGCGGGAGGGGGAGCAGTACTTC
size: .; D: .; J: TRBJ1-4; V: TRBV27; CDR3: CASSRHGELFEVEKLFF; DNA: TGTGCCAGCAGCCGGCACGGCGAATTGTTCGAGGTCGAAAAACTGTTTTTT
size: .; D: .; J: TRBJ2-1; V: TRBV4-3; CDR3: CASSPLRLAYYNEQFF; DNA: TGCGCCAGCAGCCCCCTGAGGCTAGCGTACTACAATGAGCAGTTCTTC
size: .; D: .; J: TRBJ2-5; V: TRBV21-1; CDR3: CASSKGGHCQETQYF; DNA: TGTGCCAGCAGCAAAGGGGGACACTGTCAAGAGACCCAGTACTTC
size: .; D: .; J: TRBJ2-1; V: TRBV7-9; CDR3: CASSLASGFIYNEQFF; DNA: TGTGCCAGCAGCTTAGCTTCAGGCTTTATCTACAATGAGCAGTTCTTC
size: .; D: .; J: TRBJ1-2; V: TRBV29-1; CDR3: CSITRRGFYGYTF; DNA: TGCAGCATTACACGGCGAGGATTCTATGGCTACACCTTC
size: .; D: .; J: TRBJ1-1; V: TRBV5-4; CDR3: CASRRRTVMNTEAFF; DNA: TGTGCCAGCAGACGCCGGACAGTAATGAACACTGAAGCTTTCTTT
size: .; D: TRBD1; J: TRBJ1-5; V: TRBV4-1; CDR3: CASSPGFGGQGGFSNQPQHF; DNA: TGCGCCAGCAGCCCAGGCTTTGGGGGACAGGGTGGATTTAGCAATCAGCCCCAGCATTTT
size: .; D: .; J: TRBJ2-1; V: TRBV27; CDR3: CASRRENEQFF; DNA: TGTGCCAGCAGGAGGGAGAATGAGCAGTTCTTC
size: .; D: .; J: TRBJ2-3; V: TRBV5-6; CDR3: CASNSVGDTQYF; DNA: TGTGCCAGCAACTCCGTCGGAGATACGCAGTATTTT
size: .; D: TRBD2; J: TRBJ2-1; V: TRBV19; CDR3: CASSTPGAGGPREQFF; DNA: TGTGCCAGTAGCACGCCGGGGGCGGGAGGGCCGCGTGAGCAGTTCTTC
size: .; D: TRBD1; J: TRBJ2-5; V: TRBV28; CDR3: CASSLKRGGGETQYF; DNA: TGTGCCAGCAGTTTAAAAAGAGGGGGCGGAGAGACCCAGTACTTC
size: .; D: TRBD1; J: TRBJ1-1; V: TRBV5-4; CDR3: CASSETGTRRNTEAFF; DNA: TGTGCCAGCAGCGAGACAGGGACTAGACGTAACACTGAAGCTTTCTTT
size: .; D: .; J: TRBJ1-5; V: TRBV14; CDR3: CASSQDRQPQHF; DNA: TGTGCCAGCAGCCAAGATCGACAGCCCCAGCATTTT
size: .; D: TRBD1; J: TRBJ2-7; V: TRBV27; CDR3: CASSLSKGRGPQNSYEQYF; DNA: TGTGCCAGCAGTTTATCGAAGGGTAGGGGGCCACAAAACTCCTACGAGCAGTACTTC
size: .; D: .; J: TRBJ2-1; V: TRBV28; CDR3: CASLGRKNEQFF; DNA: TGTGCCAGCCTGGGGCGGAAGAATGAGCAGTTCTTC
size: .; D: TRBD2; J: TRBJ2-1; V: TRBV5-4; CDR3: CASRVSGRGYNEQFF; DNA: TGTGCCAGCAGAGTTAGCGGGAGGGGCTACAATGAGCAGTTCTTC
size: .; D: TRBD2; J: TRBJ2-7; V: TRBV9; CDR3: CASSVEGGSLYEQYF; DNA: TGTGCCAGCAGCGTAGAGGGAGGGTCCCTCTACGAGCAGTACTTC
size: .; D: .; J: TRBJ1-2; V: TRBV7-9; CDR3: CASSPGPIYGYTF; DNA: TGTGCCAGCAGCCCGGGACCGATCTATGGCTACACCTTC
size: .; D: TRBD2; J: TRBJ2-1; V: TRBV7-6; CDR3: CASSGRLAGGPEVFF; DNA: TGTGCCAGCAGCGGACGACTAGCGGGAGGGCCGGAAGTGTTCTTC
size: .; D: .; J: TRBJ2-4; V: TRBV5-4; CDR3: CASSTGSNIQYF; DNA: TGTGCCAGCAGCACCGGGTCAAACATTCAGTACTTC
size: .; D: .; J: TRBJ1-2; V: TRBV5-4; CDR3: CASSLALSGYTF; DNA: TGTGCCAGCAGCTTGGCCCTTTCTGGCTACACCTTC
size: .; D: .; J: TRBJ1-5; V: TRBV27; CDR3: CASRCLNQPQHF; DNA: TGTGCCAGCAGGTGCCTAAATCAGCCCCAGCATTTT
size: .; D: .; J: TRBJ2-1; V: TRBV27; CDR3: CASSPTRARGNEQFF; DNA: TGTGCCAGCAGTCCGACTCGCGCCCGGGGCAATGAGCAGTTCTTC
size: once; D: TRBD1; J: TRBJ1-2; V: TRBV15; CDR3: CATSRSPTGGGYGYTF; DNA: TGTGCCACCAGCAGAAGCCCCACAGGGGGCGGGTATGGCTACACCTTC
size: once; D: .; J: TRBJ2-7; V: TRBV2; CDR3: CASHPRDARINSYEQYF; DNA: TGTGCCAGTCACCCACGGGACGCCCGGATAAACTCCTACGAGCAGTACTTC
size: .; D: .; J: TRBJ2-2; V: TRBV11-3; CDR3: CASSLDGTSANTGELFF; DNA: TGTGCCAGCAGCTTAGACGGGACATCCGCGAACACCGGGGAGCTGTTTTTT
size: .; D: TRBD1; J: TRBJ1-2; V: TRBV6-4; CDR3: CASFLRGLNYGYTF; DNA: TGTGCCAGCTTCCTTAGGGGGCTTAACTATGGCTACACCTTC
size: .; D: TRBD2; J: TRBJ2-1; V: TRBV6-7; CDR3: CASSYPPGTSGASSYNEQFF; DNA: TGTGCCAGCAGTTACCCCCCCGGGACTAGCGGAGCCAGCTCCTACAATGAGCAGTTCTTC
size: few; D: TRBD1; J: TRBJ1-3; V: TRBV28; CDR3: CASQTGTGHSGNTIYF; DNA: TGTGCCAGCCAAACCGGGACAGGCCACTCTGGAAACACCATATATTTT
size: .; D: .; J: TRBJ1-2; V: TRBV21-1; CDR3: CASSKGAGGKYYGYTF; DNA: TGTGCCAGCAGCAAAGGGGCAGGGGGAAAGTACTATGGCTACACCTTC
size: once; D: TRBD1; J: TRBJ1-1; V: TRBV7-9; CDR3: CASSFKGQGATEAFF; DNA: TGTGCCAGCAGCTTTAAGGGACAGGGGGCAACTGAAGCTTTCTTT
size: once; D: TRBD1; J: TRBJ2-2; V: TRBV19; CDR3: CASSIVPGTGKTGELFF; DNA: TGTGCCAGTAGTATCGTCCCCGGGACAGGGAAGACCGGGGAGCTGTTTTTT
size: .; D: .; J: TRBJ2-7; V: TRBV9; CDR3: CASSVTGWGDEQYF; DNA: TGTGCCAGCAGCGTAACAGGGTGGGGGGACGAGCAGTACTTC
size: .; D: TRBD2; J: TRBJ2-1; V: TRBV19; CDR3: CASSNPNGTRHNEQFF; DNA: TGTGCCAGTAGTAACCCTAACGGGACTAGACACAATGAGCAGTTCTTC
size: .; D: .; J: TRBJ2-5; V: TRBV4-1; CDR3: CASSQDHGEQETQYF; DNA: TGCGCCAGCAGCCAAGATCATGGGGAACAAGAGACCCAGTACTTC
size: .; D: .; J: TRBJ2-3; V: TRBV28; CDR3: CASSLGGRARRTDTQYF; DNA: TGTGCCAGCAGTTTAGGCGGGCGGGCCCGCCGCACAGATACGCAGTATTTT
size: once; D: TRBD1; J: TRBJ2-5; V: TRBV11-2; CDR3: CASSPNSGTEQETQYF; DNA: TGTGCCAGCAGCCCTAATTCCGGGACAGAACAAGAGACCCAGTACTTC
size: .; D: .; J: TRBJ2-1; V: TRBV28; CDR3: CASSLNEQFF; DNA: TGTGCCAGCAGTTTGAATGAGCAGTTCTTC
size: .; D: .; J: TRBJ2-7; V: TRBV27; CDR3: CASSPGPLLDSDEQYF; DNA: TGTGCCAGCAGCCCGGGGCCCTTACTAGACTCCGACGAGCAGTACTTC
size: .; D: .; J: TRBJ1-2; V: TRBV4-1; CDR3: CASSQDRRYGYTF; DNA: TGCGCCAGCAGCCAAGATCGCAGGTACGGCTACACCTTC
size: .; D: TRBD2; J: TRBJ2-3; V: TRBV5-1; CDR3: CASSTRRLASGTPSTDTQYF; DNA: TGCGCCAGCAGCACACGCCGGTTGGCTAGCGGGACGCCAAGCACAGATACGCAGTATTTT
size: .; D: .; J: TRBJ1-2; V: TRBV19; CDR3: CASSISRGEGYGYTF; DNA: TGTGCCAGTAGTATAAGCAGGGGCGAAGGCTATGGCTACACCTTC
size: .; D: TRBD1; J: TRBJ1-1; V: TRBV10-1; CDR3: CASSRETGGLGTEAFF; DNA: TGCGCCAGCAGCAGAGAAACAGGGGGCTTAGGCACTGAAGCTTTCTTT